The 16 T cell receptor beta chains below all came from one sample that was sequenced in a study of response to subunit inactivated influenza vaccine (dated by TCRdb to 2016 to 2019). Library generation was performed with RT-PCR. Data came from an Illumina HiSeq 2500. TCRdb handled the public reads itself, with Q25 trimming in fastp and clone calling in MiXCR, and kept productive beta chains. CDR3 protein sequences are deduplicated, and each keeps its most common genes and DNA. The sample table holds about 500,000 distinct CDR3 sequences, of which approximately 15% were seen once. The ten largest clones represent 3% to 3.5% of the sample. The sequenced sample was CD4+ T cells sorted from PBMCs, obtained about 23 months after vaccination. The source is a man aged 45 to 75 who received an inactivated influenza vaccine. Donor details come from another sample of the same person, matched by shared clones.

This clonotype occurred a few times. The chain employs TRBV9 and TRBJ2-2; possible D gene TRBD1, 5 bases. This CDR3 region has 16 residues. V lost 0 bases and J 2 bases, leaving 11 bases between the germline ends. Germline-derived CDR1 and CDR2 are SGDLS and YYNGEE. This CDR3 is CASSVGGTVNTGELFF. CDR3 bases: TGTGCCAGCAGCGTAGGGGGCACAGTTAACACCGGGGAGCTGTTTTTT.

This clonotype was recorded a few times. This chain joins TRBV20-1 and TRBJ1-1; D may be TRBD1 (5 bases). Trimming took off 6 bases at V and 3 bases at J, with 14 bases between the two ends. From germline, CDR1 is DFQATT and CDR2 SNEGSKA (reference sequence). This CDR3 has 13 amino acids. This chain's CDR3 is CSARTGGDTEAFF. The DNA for the CDR3 is TGCAGTGCCAGGACGGGAGGGGACACTGAAGCTTTCTTT.

This chain connects TRBV10-3 to TRBJ2-7; 12 bases map to TRBD1. V gave up 10 bases and J gave up 4 bases; unmatched junction bases: 11. The CDR3 is made up of 15 amino acids. Germline values: CDR1 ENHRY, CDR2 SYGVKD. The CDR3 spells CATVSGTGGGYEQYF. The CDR3 region has the DNA TGTGCCACCGTATCCGGGACAGGGGGCGGGTACGAGCAGTACTTC.

This clonotype was seen a handful of times. This chain joins TRBV12-3 or TRBV12-4 and TRBJ2-7, with TRBD1 matching 9 bases. The CDR3 covers 13 residues. Trimming took 6 bases from V and 7 from J; bases not matched to a gene: 7. The CDR3 protein is CASSRQGEREQYF. Written as DNA, the CDR3 is TGTGCCAGCAGCCGACAGGGGGAGCGGGAGCAGTACTTC.

This clonotype was counted many times. The J gene is TRBJ1-2, the V gene TRBV28, with TRBD1 matching 12 bases. This CDR3 is 15 amino acids long. Germline V gene sequence: CDR1 MDHEN, CDR2 SYDVKM. The trim removed 3 bases at V and 8 bases at J, leaving 7 bases unmatched. The DNA of the CDR3 is TGTGCCAGCAGTTTTAATCGGGACAGGGGGCTCGGCTACACCTTC. Residues: CASSFNRDRGLGYTF.

The sample holds many counts of this clonotype. This sequence joins TRBV4-2 and TRBJ2-7, with unresolved D. Trimming removed 1 base at V and 2 bases at J, with 15 bases between. Germline V CDR1 and CDR2: LGHNA, YNFKEQ. The CDR3 is made up of 16 amino acids. CDR3 loop: CASSQVGTSGAYEQYF. DNA of the CDR3: TGTGCCAGCAGCCAAGTCGGCACGTCAGGCGCCTACGAGCAGTACTTC.

This clonotype occurred a few times. V and J are TRBV20-1 and TRBJ1-1; possibly TRBD1 for D (6 bases). The ends were cut back, 4 bases at V and 1 base at J, with 13 bases in the middle. The CDR3 spans 14 residues. Germline CDR1 reads DFQATT; CDR2 reads SNEGSKA (reference sequence). CDR3 amino acids: CSAKRGGENTEAFF. The CDR3 nucleotides are TGCAGTGCTAAAAGAGGGGGGGAGAACACTGAAGCTTTCTTT.

This clonotype was detected a few times. The V and J genes are TRBV4-1 and TRBJ1-6; no firm D call. V was shortened by 0 bases and J by 3 bases, with 9 bases between the two germline ends. Germline V gene data show CDR1 as MGHRA and CDR2 as YSYEKL. CDR3 size: 16 residues. The CDR3 region is CASSQDHAGYNSPLHF. As DNA, the CDR3 is TGCGCCAGCAGCCAAGATCACGCAGGCTATAATTCACCCCTCCACTTT.

The rearrangement joins TRBV6-5 to TRBJ2-3; D remains unclear. Per germline, CDR1 MNHEY and CDR2 SVGAGI. The CDR3 runs to 14 residues. V was shortened by 2 bases and J by 0 bases, with 6 bases between the two germline ends. Here the CDR3 DNA reads TGTGCCAGCAGTTACGTGGGAAGCACAGATACGCAGTATTTT. As protein: CASSYVGSTDTQYF.

The V and J genes are TRBV4-2 and TRBJ1-2; TRBD1 might be the D (6 bases). Per the germline V gene, CDR1 is LGHNA and CDR2 is YNFKEQ. This CDR3 spans 13 amino acids. With 4 bases removed from V and 3 bases from J, the gap between germline ends came to 9 bases. CDR3 sequence (DNA): TGTGCCAGCAGCCGCCGGACAGACTATGGCTACACCTTC. Residues: CASSRRTDYGYTF.

This clonotype was observed many times. The genes are TRBV7-3 and TRBJ2-1; 11 bases are shared with TRBD2. In germline, CDR1 is SGHTA, CDR2 FQGTGA. V shed 6 bases, J shed 9 bases, and the junction held 7 bases outside the gene matches. This CDR3 is built from 14 residues. The CDR3 loop reads CASSIAGGPSEQFF. The CDR3 bases are TGTGCCAGCAGTATAGCGGGAGGGCCCTCTGAGCAGTTCTTC.

The V call is TRBV11-2, the J call TRBJ2-1; 8 nucleotides match TRBD2. The length of the CDR3 is 16 residues. CDR1 and CDR2 from the germline V gene are SGHAT and FQNNGV. Germline trimming cut 0 bases from V and 4 bases from J; bases unmatched to any gene: 5. The CDR3 DNA reads as TGTGCCAGCAGCTTAGAGGTTAGCGGGATTTACAATGAGCAGTTCTTC. Amino acid sequence: CASSLEVSGIYNEQFF.

CDR3 protein: CASSTDRGLYNEQFF. Here the CDR3 DNA reads TGTGCCAGCTCAACGGACAGGGGGCTCTACAATGAGCAGTTCTTC. V gene TRBV18 combines with J gene TRBJ2-1; the match to TRBD1 covers 11 bases. Per the germline V gene, CDR1 is KGHSH and CDR2 is LQKENI. With 5 bases clipped from V and 3 bases from J, the junction kept 3 bases outside the gene matches. The CDR3 runs to 15 residues.

The chain carries TRBV7-9 and TRBJ1-4; 8 bases map to TRBD1. J was trimmed by 7 bases and V by 2 bases; bases with no gene match: 3. CDR1 is SEHNR, CDR2 FQNEAQ, per germline (reference sequence). The CDR3 loop spans 14 amino acids. The CDR3 coding sequence is TGTGCCAGCAGCTTATCAACAGGGGGTGAAAAACTGTTTTTT. It encodes CASSLSTGGEKLFF.

This clonotype occurred once. This chain uses TRBV7-9 with TRBJ2-5; either TRBD1 or TRBD2 may fit D (5 bases each). Germline CDR1 SEHNR, CDR2 FQNEAQ (reference sequence). This CDR3 has 15 residues. Trimming cost V 5 bases and J 2 bases, with 15 bases left between them. Here the CDR3 DNA reads TGTGCCAGCAGCCCTGCCGGGGCCCGTCAAGAGACCCAGTACTTC. Its translation: CASSPAGARQETQYF. Complete variable domain (other parts from reference TRBV7-9 and TRBJ2-5): DTGVSQNPRHKITKRGQNVTFRCDPISEHNRLYWYRQTLGQGPEFLTYFQNEAQLEKSRLLSDRFSAERPKGSFSTLEIQRTEQGDSAMYLCASSPAGARQETQYFGPGTRLLVL.

This clonotype was recorded only once. J is TRBJ2-3 and V is TRBV11-2, with 12 bases that match TRBD2. The CDR3 is 20 residues long. Trimming removed 1 base from V and 3 bases from J; junction bases left unmatched: 14. Germline CDR1 is SGHAT and CDR2 is FQNNGV. This chain's CDR3 is CASSLGPSGGAYPRTDTQYF. The CDR3 region has the DNA TGTGCCAGCAGCTTAGGACCTAGCGGGGGGGCCTACCCTAGGACAGATACGCAGTATTTT.